This paragraph reports one T cell receptor (beta chain). Its antigen remains unidentified. The PCR was carried out with 60 Vbeta primers and 13 Jbeta primers. Clones were sequenced by immunoSEQ multiplex PCR, and TCRdb holds only the in-frame ones, with some missing. The profile shows some 96,000 clones, around three quarters of them singletons. The sample originates from a study of cytomegalovirus exposure and HLA in healthy donors. The germline V gene has CDR1 SGHRS and CDR2 YFSETQ. Germline trimming cut 4 bases from V and 8 bases from J; bases unmatched to any gene: 12. The CDR3 is 17 residues long. Study-wide results and caveats: For most subjects, TCR beta sequences were reported to predict HLA-A and HLA-B alleles with accuracy. Sequencing artifact likely explains a cluster of highly shared sequence variants. Further analysis, carried out later, found HLA-associated TCR beta chains more clonally expanded than equally common other chains. Cytomegalovirus-associated TCR beta chains were listed, numbering 150 to 200.

This receptor was taken from a middle-aged man in good health and CMV-seronegative. The sequenced material came from PBMCs. This chain links TRBV5-1 with TRBJ1-6; 10 positions agree with TRBD1. The CDR3 nucleotides read TGCGCCAGCAGCCCACTGCCGGGACAGGGGCAGGATTCACCCCTCCACTTT. This gives the protein CASSPLPGQGQDSPLHF. Filled out from reference TRBV5-1 and TRBJ1-6, the complete variable domain reads KAGVTQTPRYLIKTRGQQVTLSCSPISGHRSVSWYQQTPGQGLQFLFEYFSETQRNKGNFPGRFSGRQFSNSRSEMNVSTLELGDSALYLCASSPLPGQGQDSPLHFGNGTRLTVT.